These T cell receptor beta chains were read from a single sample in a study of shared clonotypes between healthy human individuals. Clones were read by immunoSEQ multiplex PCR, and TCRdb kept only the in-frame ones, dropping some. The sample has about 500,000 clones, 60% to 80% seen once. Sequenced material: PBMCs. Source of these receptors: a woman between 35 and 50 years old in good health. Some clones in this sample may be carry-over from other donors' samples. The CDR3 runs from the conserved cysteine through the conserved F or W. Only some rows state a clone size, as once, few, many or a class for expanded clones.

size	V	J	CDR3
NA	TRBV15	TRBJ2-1	CATSTGPRDEQFF
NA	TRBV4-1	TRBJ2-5	CASSRADDPKGETQYF
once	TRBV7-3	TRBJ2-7	CASSRDREAPEQYF
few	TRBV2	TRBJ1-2	CASTGSGYGYTF
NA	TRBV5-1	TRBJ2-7	CASSFVGGAPREQYF
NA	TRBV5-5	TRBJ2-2	CASSPRQGPTGELFF
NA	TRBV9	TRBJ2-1	CASSVRANSYNEQFF
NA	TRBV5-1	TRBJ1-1	CASSPGTGRTHEAFF
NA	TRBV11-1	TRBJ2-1	CASSLEGADRTNEQFF
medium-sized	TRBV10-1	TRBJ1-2	CASSEEQGDYGYTF
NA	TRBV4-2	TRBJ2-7	CASSQAPRTSSEQYF
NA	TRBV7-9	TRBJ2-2	CASSQSFAGAITGELFF
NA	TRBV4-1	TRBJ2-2	CASSQDHGSWTGELFF
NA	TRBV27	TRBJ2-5	CASREQGTQETQYF
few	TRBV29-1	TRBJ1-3	CSVATAWGNTIYF
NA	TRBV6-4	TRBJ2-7	CASSIPGDYEQYF
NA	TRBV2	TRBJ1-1	CASSATGNTEAFF
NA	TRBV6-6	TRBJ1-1	CASSYRQGRNTEAFF
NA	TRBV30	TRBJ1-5	CAWTEGWGNQPQHF
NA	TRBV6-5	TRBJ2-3	CASSSREGSDTQYF
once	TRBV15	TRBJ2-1	CATSRAASGIGSYNEQFF
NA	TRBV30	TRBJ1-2	CASEQGGDVYGYTF
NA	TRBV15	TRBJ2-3	CATSRTTSTDTQYF
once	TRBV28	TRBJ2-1	CASSFAGGEIIYNEQFF
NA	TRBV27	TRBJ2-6	CASSSRDRAGGANVLTF
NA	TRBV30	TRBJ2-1	CAWSASDSLGSWYNEQFF
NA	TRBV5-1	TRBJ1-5	CASSLGGRSNQPQHF
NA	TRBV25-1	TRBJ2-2	CASSESTGYTGELFF
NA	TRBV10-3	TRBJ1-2	CAISEGQANNYGYTF
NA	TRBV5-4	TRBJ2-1	CASPSPDSYNEQFF
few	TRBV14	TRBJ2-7	CASSQFSGRSREQYF
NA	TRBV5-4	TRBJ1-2	CASSLGQGGYGYTF